These T cell receptor beta chains were read from a single sample in a study of shared clonotypes between healthy human individuals. Profiled with immunoSEQ multiplex PCR; TCRdb holds only in-frame clones, not every one. The sample contains around 1,900,000 clones, roughly 93% of which appear only once. The sample comprised naive CD8+ T cells from PBMCs. These receptors all stem from a man aged 18 to 35 in good health. Some clones in this sample may be carry-over from other donors' samples. The CDR3 runs from the conserved cysteine through the conserved F or W. Fields, in order: V gene, D gene, clone size, J gene, CDR3 DNA, CDR3 protein. D genes are given only for firm matches. A row's size may be missing; if present it is once, few, many or a size class.

V: TRBV25-1; D: -; size: -; J: TRBJ2-7; DNA: TGTGCCAGCAGGAATAGGGGCGAATCCGAGCAGTACTTC; CDR3: CASRNRGESEQYF
V: TRBV14; D: -; size: -; J: TRBJ1-1; DNA: TGTGCCAGCAGCTTCACCCCTGAAGAAGCTTTCTTT; CDR3: CASSFTPEEAFF
V: TRBV19; D: TRBD1; size: -; J: TRBJ1-4; DNA: TGTGCCAGTGACGACAGGGCTGTTTTCTCTAATGAAAAACTGTTTTTT; CDR3: CASDDRAVFSNEKLFF
V: TRBV13; D: TRBD1; size: -; J: TRBJ2-1; DNA: TGTGCCAGCAGCGTAGGGACAGGGCCCAATGAGCAGTTCTTC; CDR3: CASSVGTGPNEQFF
V: TRBV19; D: -; size: -; J: TRBJ1-5; DNA: TGTGCCAGTAGTATAGATCTTTCGCAGCCCCAGCATTTT; CDR3: CASSIDLSQPQHF
V: TRBV19; D: -; size: -; J: TRBJ1-1; DNA: TGTGCCAGTAGTATTCGGGCGGGGAACACTGAAGCTTTCTTT; CDR3: CASSIRAGNTEAFF
V: TRBV28; D: TRBD2; size: -; J: TRBJ2-2; DNA: TGTGCCAGCAGTTTAGAGGCTAGCGGGAGCTGGACCGGGGAGCTGTTTTTT; CDR3: CASSLEASGSWTGELFF
V: TRBV6-1; D: -; size: -; J: TRBJ2-7; DNA: TGTGCCAGCGGGGACGCCTCCTACGAGCAGTACTTC; CDR3: CASGDASYEQYF
V: TRBV13; D: TRBD2; size: -; J: TRBJ2-7; DNA: TGTGCCAGCAGCTTAGGAGGGGCGGGAGGGTACGAGCAGTACTTC; CDR3: CASSLGGAGGYEQYF
V: TRBV28; D: -; size: once; J: TRBJ1-1; DNA: TGTGCCAGCAGTTTAGGACTACTGAACACTGAAGCTTTCTTT; CDR3: CASSLGLLNTEAFF
V: TRBV19; D: TRBD1; size: -; J: TRBJ2-3; DNA: TGTGCCAGTACTACCGGGACAGATGCAGATACGCAGTATTTT; CDR3: CASTTGTDADTQYF
V: TRBV27; D: TRBD2; size: -; J: TRBJ2-7; DNA: TGTGCCAGCACCTATTTGGGGGAGGGCCGTAACGAGCAGTACTTC; CDR3: CASTYLGEGRNEQYF
V: TRBV11-2; D: -; size: -; J: TRBJ2-1; DNA: TGTGCCAGCAGCTTATCGAGAAACTCCTACAATGAGCAGTTCTTC; CDR3: CASSLSRNSYNEQFF
V: TRBV11-2; D: -; size: -; J: TRBJ2-2; DNA: TGTGCCAGCAGCTTACAGGGGCCAGGGGAGCTGTTTTTT; CDR3: CASSLQGPGELFF
V: TRBV7-9; D: TRBD2; size: -; J: TRBJ2-1; DNA: TGTGCCAGCAGCTTAGCGAGCGGGACTGAGGTCTTC; CDR3: CASSLASGTEVF
V: TRBV7-6; D: TRBD1; size: -; J: TRBJ1-4; DNA: TGTGCCAGCAGAACAGGGGGCGGTGAAAAACTGTTTTTT; CDR3: CASRTGGGEKLFF
V: TRBV27; D: TRBD2; size: -; J: TRBJ2-7; DNA: TGTGCCAGCAGCGGGAGGGAAAACGAGCAGTACTTC; CDR3: CASSGRENEQYF
V: TRBV13; D: TRBD2; size: -; J: TRBJ2-7; DNA: TGTGCCAGCAGCGCAAGCGGGAGGGCCTCCTACGAGCAGTACTTC; CDR3: CASSASGRASYEQYF
V: TRBV9; D: -; size: few; J: TRBJ2-2; DNA: TGTGCCAGCAGCGAAAACACCGGGGAGCTGTTTTTT; CDR3: CASSENTGELFF
V: TRBV29-1; D: -; size: once; J: TRBJ2-1; DNA: TGCAGCGTTCCCTCCTACAATGAGCAGTTCTTC; CDR3: CSVPSYNEQFF
V: TRBV28; D: TRBD1; size: -; J: TRBJ2-1; DNA: TGTGCCAGCAGTCCCGGACAGGGGGCCAATGAGCAGTTCTTC; CDR3: CASSPGQGANEQFF
V: TRBV4-1; D: -; size: once; J: TRBJ1-2; DNA: TGCGCCAGCAGCCAACAGGCGAGGATGGGCTACACCTTC; CDR3: CASSQQARMGYTF
V: TRBV28; D: -; size: once; J: TRBJ2-7; DNA: TGTGCCAGCAGTTTATCAGCCGGGGCGGGAATCTACGAGCAGTACTTC; CDR3: CASSLSAGAGIYEQYF
V: TRBV6-1; D: -; size: -; J: TRBJ2-7; DNA: TGTGCCAGCCGCGGAATCTACGAGCAGTACTTC; CDR3: CASRGIYEQYF
V: TRBV10-3; D: TRBD1; size: -; J: TRBJ2-7; DNA: TGTGCCATCAGCGTAACCCGGGACAGGTCCTACGAGCAGTACTTC; CDR3: CAISVTRDRSYEQYF
V: TRBV6-6; D: -; size: -; J: TRBJ1-2; DNA: TGTGCCACCTTTGGGGGGCCCTATGGCTACACCTTC; CDR3: CATFGGPYGYTF
V: TRBV28; D: -; size: -; J: TRBJ2-7; DNA: TGTGCCAGCAGCGAGTTGGGACAAACCTACGAACAGTACTTC; CDR3: CASSELGQTYEQYF
V: TRBV19; D: TRBD1; size: -; J: TRBJ1-1; DNA: TGTGCCAGTAGTATTGTGTGGGACAGGGGGTTTGAAGCTTTCTTT; CDR3: CASSIVWDRGFEAFF
V: TRBV7-3; D: -; size: once; J: TRBJ2-2; DNA: TGTGCCAGCAGCGCAGGGGTCTACACCGGGGAGCTGTTTTTT; CDR3: CASSAGVYTGELFF
V: TRBV30; D: -; size: once; J: TRBJ2-7; DNA: TGTGCCTGCCTCCGCCGGGACGGAGCCTACGAGCAGTACTTC; CDR3: CACLRRDGAYEQYF
V: TRBV29-1; D: -; size: -; J: TRBJ2-5; DNA: TGCAGCGTTGCGGGGGCGCAAGAGACCCAGTACTTC; CDR3: CSVAGAQETQYF
V: TRBV4-3; D: -; size: -; J: TRBJ1-2; DNA: TGCGCCAGCAGCCAAGATGAAGGGGCCATTAACTATGGCTACACCTTC; CDR3: CASSQDEGAINYGYTF
V: TRBV4-1; D: -; size: once; J: TRBJ2-3; DNA: TGCGCCAGCAGCCAATACAGGGCAGAAGATACGCAGTATTTT; CDR3: CASSQYRAEDTQYF
V: TRBV10-1; D: -; size: once; J: TRBJ2-3; DNA: TGCGCCAGCAGTGAAGTTTACGCAGATACGCAGTATTTT; CDR3: CASSEVYADTQYF
V: TRBV9; D: -; size: -; J: TRBJ2-3; DNA: TGTGCCAGCAGCATAAGCCGGACAGAAGGGTACACAGATACGCAGTATTTT; CDR3: CASSISRTEGYTDTQYF
V: TRBV25-1; D: -; size: -; J: TRBJ2-7; DNA: TGTGCCAGCAGTGACCAGGGGAAACGCGAGCAGTACTTC; CDR3: CASSDQGKREQYF
V: TRBV7-9; D: -; size: -; J: TRBJ1-5; DNA: TGTGCCAGCAGTGCGGAAAGCAATCAGCCCCAGCATTTT; CDR3: CASSAESNQPQHF
V: TRBV11-2; D: -; size: -; J: TRBJ1-2; DNA: TGTGCCAGCAGCTTAGGGGGATGGTGGGTCACCTTC; CDR3: CASSLGGWWVTF
V: TRBV7-2; D: -; size: once; J: TRBJ2-5; DNA: TGTGCCAGCAGCTTAGGGTCGGAGACCCAGTACTTC; CDR3: CASSLGSETQYF